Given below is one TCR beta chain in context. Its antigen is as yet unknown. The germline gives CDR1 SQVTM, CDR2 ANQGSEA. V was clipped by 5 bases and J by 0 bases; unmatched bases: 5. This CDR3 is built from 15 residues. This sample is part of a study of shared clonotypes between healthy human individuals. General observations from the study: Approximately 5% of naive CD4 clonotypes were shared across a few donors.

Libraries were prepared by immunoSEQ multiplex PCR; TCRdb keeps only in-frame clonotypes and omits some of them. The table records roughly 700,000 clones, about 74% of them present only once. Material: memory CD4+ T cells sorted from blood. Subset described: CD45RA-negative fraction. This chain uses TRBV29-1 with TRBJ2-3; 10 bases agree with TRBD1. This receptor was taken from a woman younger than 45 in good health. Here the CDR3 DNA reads TGCAGCGTTCGCGGGACAGGGGAGAGCACAGATACGCAGTATTTT. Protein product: CSVRGTGESTDTQYF.